This T cell receptor beta chain was obtained from a study of blood T cells in healthy people across ages (dated by TCRdb to 2015 to 2017). Study-wide context: In model experiments, template switching captured about one uniquely barcoded TCR beta cDNA molecule for every two T cells. The donors were split into four age groups: young (average 16 years), middle-aged (roughly 39), aged (about 56) and long-lived (under 90). Two additional independent replicas of 1 million unique cDNA reads from the same blood draw were analyzed for two donors (one aged 18 to 30 and one aged 80 or older). The study measured age-related changes in TCR beta repertoire diversity using deep sequencing normalized with unique cDNA molecular identifiers. To avoid experimental bias, donors of different ages were randomly spread across the sequencing lanes. What the research found in general, with its limitations: Compared with the aged group, more naive CD4+ T cells, fewer expanded clones and increased TCR diversity were shown by the long-lived group, suggesting age selection. Observed TCR beta diversity correlated strongly with the percentage of naive T cells measured by flow cytometry. As age increased, observed TCR beta diversity per million T cells dropped in a roughly linear way, and a significant reduction was already evident by age 40. Conclusive comparison of naive and antigen-experienced compartments was prevented by the profiling of bulk unsorted PBMCs. Because donor CMV infection status was unknown, age-related changes in expanded clonotypes were potentially confounded. Total diversity estimates from one million sequenced T cells were considered lower bounds and underestimates.

Turning to this clonotype: Its antigen is not yet known. Base qualities are missing; no much larger clone stands one base away.

The donors were around 39 Caucasian individuals from Russia, aged about 6 to 100 years, who were systemically healthy. Around 9.8 milliliters of peripheral blood were collected from each donor into EDTA-treated Vacutainer tubes. Ficoll-Paque density-gradient centrifugation was used to isolate PBMCs, with at least 6.5 million per sample. Trizol reagent was used to extract total RNA from PBMCs, with at least 5 micrograms per sample. Naive CD45RAhigh/CD27high T cell percentages were measured by flow cytometry on a PBMC aliquot from every donor. The library was prepared using 5' RACE. Sequencing took place on an Illumina HiSeq 2500. A second PCR of about 6 to 11 cycles was performed with a sample-barcoded 5' primer and a J-beta primer mix. A template-switch 5' adaptor carrying 12 random nucleotides introduced a unique molecular identifier onto each TCR beta cDNA molecule. Each sample yielded at least 3 million CDR3-containing paired-end reads. First-strand cDNA synthesis was performed from all RNA using the Mint cDNA synthesis kit, with priming by a TRBC-specific oligonucleotide. After uracil-DNA glycosylase treatment, a first 18-cycle PCR used universal primers M1SS and BC2_uni_R on all cDNA. The authors' analysis ran thus. For normalization, 1 million high-quality reads, each with a distinct molecular identifier, were randomly selected from each sample. Reads sharing molecular identifiers were discarded rather than binned into consensus sequences. MiTCR, run with a Q25 quality threshold and the strictest error-elimination algorithm, handled CDR3 identification, clonotype clustering and error correction. A nonparametric unseen species model using Euler transformation provided a lower-bound estimate of total TCR beta diversity. TCRdb reran the public reads through fastp at Q25 and MiXCR, keeping productive beta chains. Rows are unified per CDR3 protein, each entry keeping the most common DNA and genes. In this record, the V and J calls reflect TCRdb's handling and not the investigators' own analysis. Counted in this sample were some 1.1 million distinct CDR3 sequences; under 40% of them appeared once. The ten largest make up roughly 14% of the sample.

V is reduced by 5 bases and J by 6 bases, leaving a spacing of 25 bases between them. From cysteine to phenylalanine, the CDR3 is 17 amino acids long. The CDR3 DNA has 51 bases and is translated from base 1. The germline V gene gives CDR1 as MNHNS and CDR2 as SASEGT. The TCR sequence derives from a man younger than 35 in good health. The material sequenced was blood. The chain is encoded by TRBV6-1 joined to TRBJ2-5; the best D guess is TRBD2, with 6 bases matching. The sequence in DNA is TGTGCCAGCAGTCAGTCCCCGGGACTTCCCCCGGCGAAGACCCAGTACTTC. This encodes CASSQSPGLPPAKTQYF.